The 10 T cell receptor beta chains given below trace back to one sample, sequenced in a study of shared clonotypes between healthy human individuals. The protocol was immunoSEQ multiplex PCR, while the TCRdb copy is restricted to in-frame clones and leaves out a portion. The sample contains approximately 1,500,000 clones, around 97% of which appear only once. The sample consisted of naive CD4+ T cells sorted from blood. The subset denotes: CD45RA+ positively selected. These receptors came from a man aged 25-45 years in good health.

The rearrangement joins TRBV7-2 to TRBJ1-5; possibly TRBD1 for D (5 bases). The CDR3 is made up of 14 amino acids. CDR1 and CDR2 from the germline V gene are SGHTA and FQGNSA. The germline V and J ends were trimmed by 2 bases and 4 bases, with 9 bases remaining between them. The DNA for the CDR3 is TGTGCCAGCAGCTTACGGGCAGGGAATCAGCCCCAGCATTTT. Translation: CASSLRAGNQPQHF.

CDR3 residues: CASREVGGFGNTIYF. The CDR3 bases are TGTGCCAGCAGGGAGGTCGGGGGCTTTGGAAACACCATATATTTT. The chain recombines TRBV25-1 with TRBJ1-3; possible D gene TRBD1, 6 bases. The CDR3 has 15 amino acids. The germline gives CDR1 MGHDK, CDR2 SYGVNS. V was clipped by 6 bases and J by 3 bases, with 15 bases between them.

For the CDR3, the DNA is TGTGCCAGCAGCGTCGGGACAGTTCCCACCTACGCAGACAATGAGCAGTTCTTC. Its protein is CASSVGTVPTYADNEQFF. The chain links TRBV9 to TRBJ2-1, with TRBD1 identical over 7 bases. The V gene end was trimmed by 2 bases and the J gene end by 5 bases; junction bases not matched to a gene: 16. CDR1 and CDR2 (germline): SGDLS, YYNGEE. The CDR3 contains 18 residues.

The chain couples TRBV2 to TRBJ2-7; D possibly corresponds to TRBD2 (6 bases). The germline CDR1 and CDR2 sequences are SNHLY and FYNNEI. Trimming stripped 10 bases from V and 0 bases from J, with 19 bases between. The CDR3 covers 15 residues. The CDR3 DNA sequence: TGTGCCACCGAACTGGAGCGGGCCAGCTCCTACGAGCAGTACTTC. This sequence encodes CATELERASSYEQYF.

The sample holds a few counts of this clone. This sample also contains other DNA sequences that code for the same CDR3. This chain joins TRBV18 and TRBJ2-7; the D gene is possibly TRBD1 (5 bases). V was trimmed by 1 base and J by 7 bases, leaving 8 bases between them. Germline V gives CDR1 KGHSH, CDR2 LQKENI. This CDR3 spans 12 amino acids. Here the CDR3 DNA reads TGTGCCAGCTCACCACTAGCAGGGGAGCAGTACTTC. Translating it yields CASSPLAGEQYF.

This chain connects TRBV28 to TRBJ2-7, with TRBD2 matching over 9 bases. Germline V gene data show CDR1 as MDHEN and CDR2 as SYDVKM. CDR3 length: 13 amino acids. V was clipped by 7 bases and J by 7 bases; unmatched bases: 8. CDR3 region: CASTQGLAGEQYF. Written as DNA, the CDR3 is TGTGCCAGCACCCAGGGACTAGCAGGGGAGCAGTACTTC.

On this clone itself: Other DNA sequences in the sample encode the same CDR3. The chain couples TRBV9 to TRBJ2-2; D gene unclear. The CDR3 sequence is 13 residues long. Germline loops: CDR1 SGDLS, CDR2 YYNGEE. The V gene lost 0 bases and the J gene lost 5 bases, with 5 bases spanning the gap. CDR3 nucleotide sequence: TGTGCCAGCAGCGTAGGCACTACCGGGGAGCTGTTTTTT. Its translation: CASSVGTTGELFF.

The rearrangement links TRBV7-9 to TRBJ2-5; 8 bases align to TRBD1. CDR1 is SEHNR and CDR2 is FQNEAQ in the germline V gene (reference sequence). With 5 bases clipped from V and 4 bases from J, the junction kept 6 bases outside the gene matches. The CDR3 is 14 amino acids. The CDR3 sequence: CASSPGQGRETQYF. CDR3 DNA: TGTGCCAGCAGCCCCGGACAGGGTCGAGAGACCCAGTACTTC.

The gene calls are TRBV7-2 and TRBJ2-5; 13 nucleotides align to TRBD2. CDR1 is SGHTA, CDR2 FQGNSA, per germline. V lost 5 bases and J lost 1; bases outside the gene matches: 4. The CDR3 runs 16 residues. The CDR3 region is CASSTWTSGSQETQYF. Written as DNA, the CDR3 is TGTGCCAGCAGCACCTGGACTAGCGGGAGCCAAGAGACCCAGTACTTC.

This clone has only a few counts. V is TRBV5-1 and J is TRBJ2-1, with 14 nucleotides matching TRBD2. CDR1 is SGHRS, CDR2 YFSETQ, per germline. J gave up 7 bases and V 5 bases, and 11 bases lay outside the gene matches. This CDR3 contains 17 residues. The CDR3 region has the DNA TGCGCCAGCAGGGCACCGGGACTAGCGGGAGATAGGAATGAGCAGTTCTTC. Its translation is CASRAPGLAGDRNEQFF.